The next 28 T cell receptor beta chains were all read from a single sample in a study of cytomegalovirus exposure and HLA in healthy donors. This table comes from immunoSEQ multiplex PCR, and its TCRdb copy is limited to in-frame clones, with some not included. Of 220,000 or so clones listed, roughly 83% are singletons. Sequencing used PBMCs. These receptors all stem from a woman in her thirties in good health and CMV-seropositive.

This clone was seen a handful of times. The chain employs TRBV4-2 and TRBJ2-1; 8 positions agree with TRBD2. The germline CDR1 and CDR2 sequences are LGHNA and YNFKEQ. The ends lost 2 bases at V and 2 bases at J; junction bases unmatched: 5. The CDR3 has 16 amino acids. The CDR3 DNA reads as TGTGCCAGCAGCCAAACTACTAGCGGAACCTACAATGAGCAGTTCTTC. This gives the protein CASSQTTSGTYNEQFF.

This chain links TRBV11-3 with TRBJ2-2; 9 bases are shared with TRBD2. CDR3 length: 14 residues. CDR1 is SGHNT, CDR2 YENEEA, per germline. Trimming at V came to 5 bases and at J to 6 bases, leaving 4 bases not matched to a gene. CDR3 sequence reads: CASSPGLAPGELFF. Written as DNA, the CDR3 is TGTGCCAGCAGCCCCGGACTAGCGCCCGGGGAGCTGTTTTTT. Looking up the rest from reference TRBV11-3 and TRBJ2-2 gives the full variable domain: EAGVVQSPRYKIIEKKQPVAFWCNPISGHNTLYWYLQNLGQGPELLIRYENEEAVDDSQLPKDRFSAERLKGVDSTLKIQPAELGDSAVYLCASSPGLAPGELFFGEGSRLTVL.

This chain uses TRBV2 with TRBJ1-1; D remains ambiguous. CDR3 length: 11 amino acids. Germline assignment: CDR1 SNHLY and CDR2 FYNNEI. With 9 bases removed from V and 4 bases from J, the gap between germline ends came to 9 bases. The CDR3 coding sequence is TGTGCCAGGGGAAAGGTCACTGAAGCTTTCTTT. It codes for CARGKVTEAFF.

This clone was detected once. The chain recombines TRBV30 with TRBJ2-7; possibly TRBD1 for D (6 bases). V gave up 0 bases and J gave up 3 bases, with 15 bases separating them. This CDR3 is built from 15 residues. Germline V CDR1 and CDR2: GTSNPN, SVGIG (reference sequence). The DNA of the CDR3 is TGTGCCTGGAGTGTAGGACAGCCAGCCCTCTACGAGCAGTACTTC. Translated: CAWSVGQPALYEQYF.

V gene TRBV7-8 combines with J gene TRBJ2-7, with 12 bases identical to TRBD2. Unmatched junction bases numbered 2, after V lost 1 base and J lost 1 base. Germline CDR1 SGHVS, CDR2 FQNEAQ. The CDR3 is made up of 16 amino acids. CDR3 sequence reads: CASSLELAGGSYEQYF. The CDR3, as DNA: TGTGCCAGCAGCTTAGAACTAGCGGGAGGTTCCTACGAGCAGTACTTC.

V and J are TRBV9 and TRBJ2-1; D unresolved. Germline CDR1 and CDR2: SGDLS and YYNGEE. V was trimmed by 3 bases and J by 12 bases, leaving 16 bases between them. CDR3 length equals 13 residues. This CDR3 reads CASSASARAGQFF. The CDR3 DNA is TGTGCCAGCAGCGCGTCGGCCCGGGCAGGGCAGTTCTTC.

The chain recombines TRBV11-2 with TRBJ2-1; TRBD1 is a possible D gene (6 bases). Germline V gene lookup returns CDR1 SGHAT and CDR2 FQNNGV. The CDR3 runs 13 residues. The V gene lost 4 bases and the J gene lost 6 bases, with 10 bases spanning the gap. The CDR3 spells CASSSIGGNEQFF. CDR3 nucleotide sequence: TGTGCCAGCAGCTCAATAGGGGGCAATGAGCAGTTCTTC.

This chain connects TRBV30 to TRBJ2-7, with no clear D. The CDR3 contains 13 residues. V lost 4 bases and J 6 bases, leaving 16 bases between the germline ends. Germline CDR1 and CDR2: GTSNPN and SVGIG (reference sequence). The CDR3 spells CAWTSRDLGEQYF. DNA of the CDR3: TGTGCCTGGACATCCCGAGACCTAGGCGAGCAGTACTTC. Drawing the rest from reference TRBV30 and TRBJ2-7, the complete variable domain is SQTIHQWPATLVQPVGSPLSLECTVEGTSNPNLYWYRQAAGRGLQLLFYSVGIGQISSEVPQNLSASRPQDRQFILSSKKLLLSDSGFYLCAWTSRDLGEQYFGPGTRLTVT.

This rearrangement joins TRBV5-8 to TRBJ1-1, with unresolved D. Germline lookup yields CDR1 SGHTS and CDR2 YDEGEE. The V gene lost 2 bases and the J gene lost 3 bases, with 5 bases spanning the gap. CDR3 length: 12 residues. DNA of the CDR3: TGTGCCAGCAGCTTCCGGGACACTGAAGCTTTCTTT. Encoded protein: CASSFRDTEAFF. Full variable domain (remainder filled in from reference TRBV5-8 and TRBJ1-1): EAGVTQSPTHLIKTRGQQATLRCSPISGHTSVYWYQQALGLGLQFLLWYDEGEERNRGNFPPRFSGRQFPNYSSELNVNALELEDSALYLCASSFRDTEAFFGQGTRLTVV.

The V call is TRBV7-9, the J call TRBJ1-4, with a weak D call TRBD1 (6 bases). The CDR3 totals 14 residues. The V end lost 5 bases, the J end lost 7 bases, and 14 bases lay between the germline ends. CDR1 SEHNR and CDR2 FQNEAQ come from the germline V gene (reference sequence). This chain's CDR3 is CASSKPGQAEKLFF. CDR3 DNA: TGTGCCAGCAGCAAACCGGGACAAGCTGAAAAACTGTTTTTT.

This rearrangement joins TRBV7-6 to TRBJ2-7; D not resolved. With 5 bases removed from V and 2 bases from J, the gap between germline ends came to 10 bases. The CDR3 totals 13 residues. The germline V gene has CDR1 SGHVS and CDR2 FNYEAQ. The CDR3 spells CASSRGGTYEQYF. The CDR3 nucleotides are TGTGCCAGCAGCCGTGGCGGAACCTACGAGCAGTACTTC.

This rearrangement joins TRBV5-1 to TRBJ2-1, with TRBD1 matching over 10 bases. CDR3 length equals 15 residues. The V segment lost 7 bases and the J segment 2 bases; nucleotides outside the gene matches: 6. Germline V CDR1 and CDR2: SGHRS, YFSETQ. CDR3 DNA sequence: TGCGCCAGCTCGCTCGGACAGGGGGCCTACAATGAGCAGTTCTTC. Translated: CASSLGQGAYNEQFF. Looking up the rest from reference TRBV5-1 and TRBJ2-1 gives the full variable domain: KAGVTQTPRYLIKTRGQQVTLSCSPISGHRSVSWYQQTPGQGLQFLFEYFSETQRNKGNFPGRFSGRQFSNSRSEMNVSTLELGDSALYLCASSLGQGAYNEQFFGPGTRLTVL.

The J gene is TRBJ2-7, the V gene TRBV29-1; 9 nucleotides agree with TRBD1. CDR3 length: 16 residues. With 1 base clipped from V and 6 bases from J, the junction kept 13 bases outside the gene matches. Germline CDR1 is SQVTM and CDR2 is ANQGSEA. This CDR3 is CSVEGGGDRVIGEQYF. The CDR3 region has the DNA TGCAGCGTTGAAGGTGGGGGGGACAGGGTTATCGGCGAGCAGTACTTC.

The rearrangement uses TRBV7-9 and TRBJ2-1; 14 positions match TRBD2. Per germline, CDR1 SEHNR and CDR2 FQNEAQ (reference sequence). The trim removed 4 bases at V and 7 bases at J, leaving 3 bases unmatched. The CDR3 length is 15 residues. CDR3 nucleotide sequence: TGTGCCAGCAGCTCGGGACTAGCGGGAGTTAATGAGCAGTTCTTC. The encoded protein is CASSSGLAGVNEQFF.

In nucleotides, the CDR3 is TGTGCCAGCAGCTCCCGAGGGGACTCTGGGGCCAACGTCCTGACTTTC. It specifies CASSSRGDSGANVLTF. The chain recombines TRBV27 with TRBJ2-6; possibly TRBD1 or TRBD2 for D (5 bases each). This CDR3 contains 16 residues. Germline V gene data show CDR1 as MNHEY and CDR2 as SMNVEV (reference sequence). Trimming removed 6 bases at V and 0 bases at J, with 12 bases between.

This sequence joins TRBV30 and TRBJ1-1; D call uncertain. Per germline, CDR1 GTSNPN and CDR2 SVGIG (reference sequence). The CDR3 spans 15 residues. Trimming took off 0 bases at V and 2 bases at J, with 13 bases between the two ends. The CDR3 nucleotides read TGTGCCTGGAGTGTTTTCCCGCCACTAAACACTGAAGCTTTCTTT. Translated, it gives CAWSVFPPLNTEAFF.

The rearrangement links TRBV6-5 to TRBJ1-1; weak D call: TRBD1 (5 bases). There are 14 residues in the CDR3. V lost 7 bases and J lost 1, with 13 bases in between. Germline V gives CDR1 MNHEY, CDR2 SVGAGI. CDR3 sequence: CASTRGQGNTEAFF. The CDR3 DNA is TGTGCCAGCACCCGAGGACAAGGGAACACTGAAGCTTTCTTT.

The CDR3 region is CASSLMKGALNTGELFF. The CDR3 DNA sequence: TGTGCCAGCAGCTTGATGAAAGGGGCTCTGAACACCGGGGAGCTGTTTTTT. The chain combines TRBV5-8 with TRBJ2-2; tentatively, D is TRBD1 (5 bases). The CDR3 loop spans 17 amino acids. Germline lookup yields CDR1 SGHTS and CDR2 YDEGEE. V dropped 1 base and J dropped 1 base, with 14 bases sitting between them.

This chain links TRBV4-3 with TRBJ2-1; D gene ambiguous. CDR3 length: 15 amino acids. Germline assignment: CDR1 LGHNA and CDR2 YSLEER. Trimming removed 4 bases at V and 5 bases at J, with 15 bases between. CDR3 protein: CASSRKDSRNNEQFF. CDR3 DNA sequence: TGCGCCAGCAGCCGAAAGGATTCGCGGAACAATGAGCAGTTCTTC.

The rearrangement links TRBV30 to TRBJ2-6; 10 bases agree with TRBD2. This CDR3 comprises 15 residues. The J segment lost 0 bases and the V segment lost 4 bases, leaving 0 bases of the junction unmatched. In germline, CDR1 is GTSNPN, CDR2 SVGIG (reference sequence). CDR3 DNA: TGTGCCTGGACTAGCGGGAGCTCTGGGGCCAACGTCCTGACTTTC. It is translated as CAWTSGSSGANVLTF.

The chain couples TRBV6-1 to TRBJ1-5, with D possibly TRBD1 on 5 matching bases. Germline V CDR1 and CDR2: MNHNS, SASEGT. Trimming removed 1 base from V and 6 bases from J, with 13 bases in between. The CDR3 sequence is 15 residues long. Here the CDR3 DNA reads TGTGCCAGCAGTGAAGTTGGGGGAGGCGGTCAGCCCCAGCATTTT. This translates into CASSEVGGGGQPQHF.

This clone was counted between two and nine times. The V gene is TRBV2, the J gene TRBJ1-2, with D possibly being TRBD1 (5 bases). Trimming removed 2 bases at V and 5 bases at J, with 12 bases between. CDR1 is SNHLY and CDR2 is FYNNEI in the germline V gene. The CDR3 extends over 14 amino acids. The CDR3 coding sequence is TGTGCCAGCAGTGAACAAGGGGTGGAATATGGCTACACCTTC. It is translated as CASSEQGVEYGYTF.

This chain links TRBV15 with TRBJ2-3; possibly TRBD2 for D (6 bases). Between the trimmed V and J ends, which lost 5 bases and 0 bases, there was a span of 9 bases. This CDR3 spans 14 amino acids. The germline gives CDR1 LNHNV, CDR2 YYDKDF (reference sequence). CDR3 sequence (DNA): TGTGCCACCAGCGCGGGGAAAAGCACAGATACGCAGTATTTT. It specifies CATSAGKSTDTQYF.

The J gene is TRBJ1-4, the V gene TRBV18; the D gene is possibly TRBD1 (6 bases). The CDR3 sequence is 15 residues long. From germline, CDR1 is KGHSH and CDR2 LQKENI. With 2 bases removed from V and 8 bases from J, the gap between germline ends came to 15 bases. The CDR3 loop is CASSPTRGPGEKLFF. CDR3 bases: TGTGCCAGCTCACCAACCAGGGGCCCTGGCGAAAAACTGTTTTTT.

The rearrangement links TRBV4-1 to TRBJ2-1; 8 nucleotides line up with TRBD2. Germline CDR1 reads MGHRA; CDR2 reads YSYEKL. Germline trimming cut 3 bases from V and 4 bases from J; bases unmatched to any gene: 2. CDR3 length: 14 amino acids. CDR3 residues: CASSQLAGYNEQFF. The CDR3 DNA follows: TGCGCCAGCAGCCAGTTAGCGGGATACAATGAGCAGTTCTTC.

The chain links TRBV5-1 to TRBJ2-2; 13 positions match TRBD2. V was clipped by 4 bases and J by 3 bases; unmatched bases: 9. Germline CDR1 is SGHRS and CDR2 is YFSETQ. CDR3 length: 18 amino acids. The CDR3 loop is CASSAWTSGRPDTGELFF. The CDR3 bases are TGCGCCAGCAGCGCCTGGACTAGCGGGAGACCAGACACCGGGGAGCTGTTTTTT.

The V call is TRBV9, the J call TRBJ2-3, with D maybe TRBD2 (6 bases). V shed 3 bases and J shed 6 bases, with 14 bases lying between them. The CDR3 has 14 residues. The germline CDR1 and CDR2 sequences are SGDLS and YYNGEE. CDR3 in amino acids: CASSGRTGGDTQYF. As DNA, the CDR3 is TGTGCCAGCAGCGGCCGGACTGGAGGGGATACGCAGTATTTT.

This clone was counted a single time. This chain joins TRBV5-4 and TRBJ1-1, with D unresolved. Trimming took 0 bases from V and 0 from J, leaving 6 bases between them. This CDR3 contains 14 residues. Germline-derived CDR1 and CDR2 are SGHNT and YYREEE (reference sequence). The CDR3 DNA is TGTGCCAGCAGCTTGGAACTATTGAACACTGAAGCTTTCTTT. It encodes CASSLELLNTEAFF. Complete variable domain (other parts from reference TRBV5-4 and TRBJ1-1): ETGVTQSPTHLIKTRGQQVTLRCSSQSGHNTVSWYQQALGQGPQFIFQYYREEENGRGNFPPRFSGLQFPNYSSELNVNALELDDSALYLCASSLELLNTEAFFGQGTRLTVV.